The entry that follows covers one T cell receptor (beta chain) sequence. These data originate in a study of CD8 T cells in Susac syndrome. An input of about 0.5 to 1 ug of RNA was subjected to reverse transcription using random hexamers. TCRdb re-derived calls from the immunoSEQ multiplex PCR reads in MiXCR, one entry per CDR3 protein. Of about 430,000 distinct CDR3 sequences in the sample, around 85% are singletons; the top ten hold approximately 0.11%. In blood CD8+ and CD4+ T cells, TCR beta underwent sequencing. Treatment-naive patients with stable or active relapsing-remitting disease were the multiple sclerosis controls. The authors negatively isolated CD8+ and CD4+ T cells and FACS-enriched TEMRA cells. CDR1 is SGHVS and CDR2 is FQNEAQ in the germline V gene. V was trimmed by 5 bases and J by 0 bases, leaving 11 bases between them. This CDR3 region has 14 residues.

The source is a human donor with multiple sclerosis. V is TRBV7-8 and J is TRBJ2-7; tentatively, D is TRBD2 (5 bases). The specimen sequenced was CD8+ T cells from PBMCs. CDR3 loop: CASSTRRSSYEQYF. In DNA form, the CDR3 reads TGTGCCAGCAGCACCAGGAGGAGCTCCTACGAGCAGTACTTC.